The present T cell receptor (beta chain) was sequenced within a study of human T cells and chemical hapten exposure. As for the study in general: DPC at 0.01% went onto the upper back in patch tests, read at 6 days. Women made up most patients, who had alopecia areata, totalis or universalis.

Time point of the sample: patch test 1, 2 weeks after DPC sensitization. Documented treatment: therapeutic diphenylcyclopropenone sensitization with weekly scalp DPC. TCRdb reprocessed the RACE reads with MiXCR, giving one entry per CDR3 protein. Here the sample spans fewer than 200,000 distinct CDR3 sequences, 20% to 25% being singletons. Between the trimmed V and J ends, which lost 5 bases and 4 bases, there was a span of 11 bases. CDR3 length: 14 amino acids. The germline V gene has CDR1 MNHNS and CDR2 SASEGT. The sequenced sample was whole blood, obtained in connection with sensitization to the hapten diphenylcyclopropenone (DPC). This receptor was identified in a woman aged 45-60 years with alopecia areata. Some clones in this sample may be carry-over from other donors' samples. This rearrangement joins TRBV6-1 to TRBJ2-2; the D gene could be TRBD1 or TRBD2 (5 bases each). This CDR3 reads CASSLSGTTGELFF. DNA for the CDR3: TGTGCCAGCAGTCTCTCGGGGACCACCGGGGAGCTGTTTTTT.